The 27 T cell receptor beta chains listed next were all sequenced from one sample in a study of CD8 T cells in Susac syndrome. RNA totalling about 0.5 to 1 ug underwent reverse transcription with random hexamers. TCRdb re-called the immunoSEQ multiplex PCR reads with MiXCR, one entry per CDR3 protein. The sample records 150,000 to 200,000 distinct CDR3 sequences, 92% being singletons. The sample taken for sequencing was CD4+ T cells from PBMCs. These receptor sequences come from a human donor in good health.

The chain is built from TRBV6-6 and TRBJ2-7; TRBD2 agrees at 16 bases. The CDR3 runs to 16 residues. Looked up from germline, CDR1 is MNHNY and CDR2 is SVGAGI (reference sequence). Germline trimming cut 4 bases from V and 2 bases from J; bases unmatched to any gene: 2. The CDR3 sequence: CASSSGTSGRAYEQYF. The CDR3 DNA sequence: TGTGCCAGCAGTTCCGGGACTAGCGGGAGGGCCTACGAGCAGTACTTC.

Here the CDR3 DNA reads TGCAGTGCTAACCTCCGGGCTAGCGGGAGGGATGAGCAGTTCTTC. Protein: CSANLRASGRDEQFF. The chain links TRBV20-1 to TRBJ2-1, with 12 bases matching TRBD2. The CDR3 is 15 amino acids. Germline assignment: CDR1 DFQATT and CDR2 SNEGSKA (reference sequence). V trimming: 4 bases; J trimming: 8 bases; junction bases outside the gene matches: 9.

V gene TRBV20-1 combines with J gene TRBJ1-1; 9 bases are shared with TRBD1. V trimming: 6 bases; J trimming: 1 base; junction bases outside the gene matches: 3. Germline CDR1 is DFQATT and CDR2 is SNEGSKA (reference sequence). This CDR3 spans 13 amino acids. The CDR3, as DNA: TGCAGTGCGCGGACAGGGGCGAACACTGAAGCTTTCTTT. It translates to CSARTGANTEAFF.

The rearrangement joins TRBV29-1 to TRBJ2-7; 9 bases are shared with TRBD1. Trimming cost V 3 bases and J 5 bases; bases outside gene matches: 11. This CDR3 contains 15 residues. Germline V gives CDR1 SQVTM, CDR2 ANQGSEA. CDR3 nucleotide sequence: TGCAGCGTTGATGGAATCGGGACAGGGCTGGACGAGCAGTACTTC. It codes for CSVDGIGTGLDEQYF.

This chain uses TRBV19 with TRBJ2-1; D tentatively reads TRBD1 or TRBD2 (5 bases each). This CDR3 region has 13 residues. The V end lost 7 bases, the J end lost 11 bases, and 18 bases lay between the germline ends. CDR1 is LNHDA, CDR2 SQIVND, per germline (reference sequence). CDR3 in amino acids: CASTRGRGSKQFF. DNA for the CDR3: TGTGCCAGTACGAGGGGCCGGGGAAGTAAGCAGTTCTTC.

This clonotype occurred a few times. V gene TRBV7-9 combines with J gene TRBJ1-2, with 7 bases fitting TRBD1. The CDR3 totals 13 residues. Germline V lookup: CDR1 SEHNR, CDR2 FQNEAQ (reference sequence). After removal of 5 bases from V and 3 bases from J, the junction contained 3 bases not matched to a gene. Here the CDR3 reads CASSPGGDYGYTF. The CDR3 DNA sequence: TGTGCCAGCAGCCCAGGGGGTGACTATGGCTACACCTTC.

The chain employs TRBV4-1 and TRBJ2-7, with D hard to call. V was shortened by 2 bases and J by 3 bases, with 11 bases between the two germline ends. The CDR3 is made up of 14 amino acids. Germline V gives CDR1 MGHRA, CDR2 YSYEKL. The CDR3 bases are TGCGCCAGCAGCCAATTCCAAGTAAACTACGAGCAGTACTTC. This sequence encodes CASSQFQVNYEQYF.

The chain has TRBV19 and TRBJ2-7; D call uncertain. Germline V gene sequence: CDR1 LNHDA, CDR2 SQIVND (reference sequence). The CDR3 loop spans 13 amino acids. The ends were cut back, 5 bases at V and 11 bases at J, with 19 bases in the middle. CDR3 protein: CASSSVPSVVEYF. CDR3 DNA sequence: TGTGCCAGTAGTTCGGTACCCTCAGTGGTGGAGTACTTC.

This chain joins TRBV2 and TRBJ1-2; D not resolved. In germline, CDR1 is SNHLY, CDR2 FYNNEI. CDR3 length: 16 residues. Trimming took off 0 bases at V and 5 bases at J, with 16 bases between the two ends. The CDR3 region has the DNA TGTGCCAGCAGTGAAGCCCTTACAAGAGACCCTTATGGCTACACCTTC. Translation: CASSEALTRDPYGYTF.

V gene TRBV7-2 combines with J gene TRBJ1-4, with TRBD1 as a possible D gene (5 bases). Trimming left V 3 bases short and J 7 bases short, with 21 bases between. CDR3 length equals 17 residues. Germline CDR1 SGHTA, CDR2 FQGNSA. CDR3 nucleotide sequence: TGTGCCAGCAGCTTTACCGGGACGTCGACCGGGGGTGAAAAACTGTTTTTT. The encoded protein is CASSFTGTSTGGEKLFF.

This chain uses TRBV5-4 with TRBJ2-5, with D perhaps matching TRBD1 (6 bases). This CDR3 is built from 14 residues. Trimming stripped 5 bases from V and 4 bases from J, with 15 bases between. Looked up from germline, CDR1 is SGHNT and CDR2 is YYREEE (reference sequence). The CDR3 protein is CASSGTGSGETQYF. The CDR3 nucleotides are TGTGCCAGCAGTGGAACAGGGTCCGGAGAGACCCAGTACTTC.

The chain has TRBV7-9 and TRBJ1-1, with D maybe TRBD1 (5 bases). Trimming took 0 bases from V and 3 from J, leaving 14 bases between them. The CDR3 has 16 amino acids. Germline V lookup: CDR1 SEHNR, CDR2 FQNEAQ (reference sequence). The CDR3 sequence is CASSLAGGGWDTEAFF. The CDR3, as DNA: TGTGCCAGCAGCTTAGCGGGTGGGGGATGGGACACTGAAGCTTTCTTT.

The J gene is TRBJ2-2, the V gene TRBV24-1; weak D call: TRBD1 (6 bases). Trimming left V 7 bases short and J 2 bases short, with 10 bases between. The CDR3 consists of 14 residues. In germline, CDR1 is KGHDR, CDR2 SFDVKD. CDR3 amino acids: CATSAGANTGELFF. In nucleotides, the CDR3 is TGTGCCACCAGCGCAGGGGCCAACACCGGGGAGCTGTTTTTT.

V is TRBV18 and J is TRBJ2-3; D might be TRBD1 (6 bases). V was shortened by 3 bases and J by 2 bases, with 15 bases between the two germline ends. The CDR3 contains 16 residues. Germline CDR1 is KGHSH and CDR2 is LQKENI. In DNA form, the CDR3 reads TGTGCCAGCTCACCTACCGGGACACAACCCACAGATACGCAGTATTTT. It encodes CASSPTGTQPTDTQYF.

V is TRBV29-1 and J is TRBJ1-5, with no clear D. Trimming took off 6 bases at V and 0 bases at J, with 9 bases between the two ends. The CDR3 loop spans 13 amino acids. Germline V gene sequence: CDR1 SQVTM, CDR2 ANQGSEA. Here the CDR3 DNA reads TGCAGCGTGGCCGAGGTTAGCAATCAGCCCCAGCATTTT. Protein: CSVAEVSNQPQHF.

CDR3 in amino acids: CSARLGNTEAFF. CDR3 DNA sequence: TGCAGTGCTAGGCTAGGGAACACTGAAGCTTTCTTT. The J gene is TRBJ1-1, the V gene TRBV20-1; the D is unclear. The CDR3 length is 12 residues. V was trimmed by 3 bases and J by 1 base, leaving 6 bases between them. Germline lookup yields CDR1 DFQATT and CDR2 SNEGSKA (reference sequence).

A remark on this clonotype: Germline is not matched at one junction end, which may reflect a read error. The J gene is TRBJ2-5, the V gene TRBV7-7; D gene uncertain. In germline, CDR1 is SSHAT, CDR2 FNYEAQ (reference sequence). CDR3 length: 14 residues. DNA for the CDR3: TGTGCTAGCAGCCCCCTGAACGCCGGGGAGACCCAGTACTTC. It translates to CASSPLNAGETQYF.

This sequence joins TRBV5-1 and TRBJ2-7, with TRBD1 as a possible D gene (5 bases). V was cut by 0 bases and J by 0 bases, with 7 bases left in between. From germline, CDR1 is SGHRS and CDR2 YFSETQ. The CDR3 sequence is 14 residues long. The CDR3 DNA is TGCGCCAGCAGCTTGGAAGGGGTCTCCTACGAGCAGTACTTC. It encodes CASSLEGVSYEQYF. Drawing the rest from reference TRBV5-1 and TRBJ2-7, the complete variable domain is KAGVTQTPRYLIKTRGQQVTLSCSPISGHRSVSWYQQTPGQGLQFLFEYFSETQRNKGNFPGRFSGRQFSNSRSEMNVSTLELGDSALYLCASSLEGVSYEQYFGPGTRLTVT.

The gene calls are TRBV2 and TRBJ2-7, with D uncertain. This CDR3 region has 11 residues. Germline assignment: CDR1 SNHLY and CDR2 FYNNEI. Trimming pared 6 bases from V and 4 bases from J, leaving 7 bases between. CDR3 nucleotide sequence: TGTGCCAGCAGCCGGCAGTACGAGCAGTACTTC. This sequence encodes CASSRQYEQYF.

The rearrangement links TRBV7-9 to TRBJ1-1, with D unresolved. Between the trimmed V and J ends, which lost 3 bases and 2 bases, there was a span of 7 bases. This CDR3 has 13 amino acids. The germline CDR1 and CDR2 sequences are SEHNR and FQNEAQ (reference sequence). CDR3 in DNA: TGTGCCAGCAGCTTGTCAGATAACACTGAAGCTTTCTTT. This gives the protein CASSLSDNTEAFF.

The chain recombines TRBV9 with TRBJ1-1; D might be TRBD1 (5 bases). The V and J ends lost 3 bases and 0 bases respectively, with 12 bases between them. Germline-derived CDR1 and CDR2 are SGDLS and YYNGEE. CDR3 length: 15 amino acids. The DNA of the CDR3 is TGTGCCAGCAGCGGCGGGGCGAACTTGAACACTGAAGCTTTCTTT. Its protein is CASSGGANLNTEAFF.

The chain is built from TRBV27 and TRBJ2-5; a weak D match, TRBD2 (5 bases). V gave up 7 bases and J gave up 5 bases, with 20 bases separating them. Germline values: CDR1 MNHEY, CDR2 SMNVEV (reference sequence). This CDR3 is built from 15 residues. CDR3 residues: CASNPKGLLGETQYF. In DNA form, the CDR3 reads TGTGCCAGCAACCCGAAAGGACTCCTGGGGGAGACCCAGTACTTC.

V is TRBV29-1 and J is TRBJ2-1; D is unresolved. The V end was cut by 0 bases, the J end by 2 bases, with 14 bases between. CDR1 SQVTM and CDR2 ANQGSEA come from the germline V gene. The length of the CDR3 is 16 residues. Here the CDR3 reads CSVEDGVASAYNEQFF. CDR3 bases: TGCAGCGTTGAAGATGGAGTAGCTTCGGCCTACAATGAGCAGTTCTTC.

The V gene is TRBV7-2, the J gene TRBJ2-7; D is unclear. V was trimmed by 5 bases and J by 4 bases, leaving 18 bases between them. The CDR3 length is 15 residues. Germline V gene sequence: CDR1 SGHTA, CDR2 FQGNSA. CDR3 protein: CASSLKSGSNYEQYF. The CDR3 nucleotides read TGTGCCAGCAGCCTCAAGTCCGGGTCCAATTACGAGCAGTACTTC.

V gene TRBV19 combines with J gene TRBJ2-1; D gene unclear. Trimming pared 3 bases from V and 6 bases from J, leaving 12 bases between. The V gene's germline CDR1 is LNHDA and CDR2 SQIVND (reference sequence). This CDR3 is 14 amino acids long. CDR3 residues: CASSISATSNEQFF. CDR3 coding DNA: TGTGCCAGTAGTATTTCAGCCACAAGCAATGAGCAGTTCTTC.

The rearrangement links TRBV7-2 to TRBJ2-2; D gene ambiguous. The CDR3 extends over 13 amino acids. V gave up 0 bases and J gave up 3 bases, with 2 bases separating them. Germline V gene lookup returns CDR1 SGHTA and CDR2 FQGNSA. The chain's CDR3 is CASSLADTGELFF. CDR3 nucleotides: TGTGCCAGCAGCTTAGCGGACACCGGGGAGCTGTTTTTT.

J is TRBJ2-3 and V is TRBV10-1; D is undetermined. The CDR3 is made up of 11 amino acids. V dropped 3 bases and J dropped 6 bases, with 4 bases sitting between them. Germline-derived CDR1 and CDR2 are WNHNN and SYGVQD (reference sequence). CDR3 in DNA: TGCGCCAGCAGTGATGGGGATACGCAGTATTTT. Protein sequence: CASSDGDTQYF.